The clone carrying this TCR beta chain occurred a few times. Data came from immunoSEQ multiplex PCR; TCRdb stores just in-frame clones and leaves some out. The sample lists fewer than 300,000 clones, about four fifths occurring once. The CDR3 contains 19 residues. CDR1 MNHEY and CDR2 SMNVEV come from the germline V gene (reference sequence). Unmatched junction bases numbered 6, after V lost 2 bases and J lost 0 bases. This specimen comes from a study of control samples from healthy donors and cancer patients. V gene TRBV27 combines with J gene TRBJ2-6, with 11 nucleotides matching TRBD2. Sequencing was done on a sample of PBMCs. The clonotype originates from a woman aged 60-70 years with lung cancer. The CDR3 reads CASSLKLAGVHSGANVLTF. DNA for the CDR3: TGTGCCAGCAGTTTAAAACTAGCGGGGGTCCACTCTGGGGCCAACGTCCTGACTTTC.